Listed here is a single T cell receptor beta chain. Some clones are missing from TCRdb's copy, which holds only in-frame ones; the method was immunoSEQ multiplex PCR. The table shows some 8,800 clones, with approximately 71% occurring only once. The CDR3 spans 12 residues. Trimming cost V 9 bases and J 4 bases; bases outside gene matches: 5. Germline CDR1 reads SNHLY; CDR2 reads FYNNEI. The data belong to a study of chemoradiotherapy in HPV16-positive cancers. Sampling took place from a patient who underwent chemoradiotherapy. The chain links TRBV2 to TRBJ2-7; 8 bases are shared with TRBD2. The receptor comes from a human donor with HPV-associated anogenital cancer. The CDR3 protein is CASTGGSYEQYF. DNA of the CDR3: TGTGCCAGTACGGGAGGGTCATACGAGCAGTACTTC. Looking up the rest from reference TRBV2 and TRBJ2-7 gives the full variable domain: EPEVTQTPSHQVTQMGQEVILRCVPISNHLYFYWYRQILGQKVEFLVSFYNNEISEKSEIFDDQFSVERPDGSNFTLKIRSTKLEDSAMYFCASTGGSYEQYFGPGTRLTVT.